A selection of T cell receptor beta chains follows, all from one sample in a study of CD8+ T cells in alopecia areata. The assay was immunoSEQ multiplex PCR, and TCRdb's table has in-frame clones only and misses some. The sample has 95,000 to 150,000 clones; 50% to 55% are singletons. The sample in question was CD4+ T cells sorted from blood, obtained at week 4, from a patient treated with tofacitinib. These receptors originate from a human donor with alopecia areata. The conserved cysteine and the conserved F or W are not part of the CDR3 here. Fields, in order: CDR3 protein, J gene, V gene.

AWAGWSYNEQF,TRBJ2-1,TRBV30
ASSPVSGSSYEQY,TRBJ2-7,TRBV5-1
AWSKTDTQY,TRBJ2-3,TRBV30
ASSFTTGPNTEAF,TRBJ1-1,TRBV5-1
ASSLDSGRGQETQY,TRBJ2-5,TRBV9
ASSLSDSHEQY,TRBJ2-7,TRBV7-9
SAGDSIYEQY,TRBJ2-7,TRBV29-1
ASSEGGSSYNEQF,TRBJ2-1,TRBV2
ASSQGGGRTYNEQF,TRBJ2-1,TRBV4-1
ASSEPRVGAQY,TRBJ2-3,TRBV6-5
AWSWTSGNTGELF,TRBJ2-2,TRBV30
ASSSSGQTWGQF,TRBJ2-1,TRBV13
ASKFVSSYEQY,TRBJ2-7,TRBV27
SVVSGSIYEQF,TRBJ2-1,TRBV29-1
ASSTGTGELF,TRBJ2-2,TRBV19
ASSIGPRGKAF,TRBJ1-1,TRBV19
SVVPGDNEKLF,TRBJ1-4,TRBV29-1
ASSEGQGART,TRBJ1-2,TRBV5-1
SVGSSYEQY,TRBJ2-7,TRBV29-1
ASRKAGEKLF,TRBJ1-4,TRBV4-1
ASSPRTGTSGYEQY,TRBJ2-7,TRBV19
SVAKDGVGETQY,TRBJ2-5,TRBV29-1
ASIGGGGTWNEQF,TRBJ2-1,TRBV27
ASSGEHSYNEQF,TRBJ2-1,TRBV9
SVEDPRSARGYT,TRBJ1-2,TRBV29-1
AISPGGAGTEAF,TRBJ1-1,TRBV10-3
ASQGVANTGELF,TRBJ2-2,TRBV2
ASSARVRFPYEQY,TRBJ2-7,TRBV27
SASRESYEQY,TRBJ2-7,TRBV29-1
ASTYGRGRGGELF,TRBJ2-2,TRBV5-1
SVGTGGSQPQH,TRBJ1-5,TRBV29-1
ASSERGQGADEKLF,TRBJ1-4,TRBV2
AWSWRETLYEQY,TRBJ2-7,TRBV30
ASRPTGDYGYT,TRBJ1-2,TRBV6-6
SARDLVEQY,TRBJ2-7,TRBV20-1
ASSSARGKNTEAF,TRBJ1-1,TRBV13
ASSLEAAQRLNSPLH,TRBJ1-6,TRBV5-1
ASSRRRAGGHEQF,TRBJ2-1,TRBV11-2
AWTGAGELF,TRBJ2-2,TRBV30
ASSDPRQSSYEQY,TRBJ2-7,TRBV25-1
ASSTGTGGRETQY,TRBJ2-5,TRBV5-1
ASSFTGSGANVLT,TRBJ2-6,TRBV27
ATSGTSRDTQY,TRBJ2-3,TRBV19
ASSYERLQSEEQF,TRBJ2-1,TRBV6-5
ASSVIGGNQPQH,TRBJ1-5,TRBV2
ASSSILAGATDTQY,TRBJ2-3,TRBV7-2
SVGTTGEET,TRBJ1-2,TRBV29-1
ASSEQGTAYEQY,TRBJ2-7,TRBV2